This T cell receptor (beta chain) emerged from a study of response to subunit inactivated influenza vaccine. Findings and limits, study-wide: Each seasonal flu vaccination may recruit only limited new T cells, authors suggested.

Comments on this clonotype: Its antigen is undetermined.

TCRdb fed the RT-PCR reads into MiXCR, producing one record per CDR3 protein. The data contain about 650,000 distinct CDR3 sequences, 13% to 15% of them singletons. Germline CDR1 and CDR2: SGHTA and FQGNSA. V shed 5 bases and J shed 6 bases, with 14 bases lying between them. There are 13 residues in the CDR3. The specimen comprised PBMCs from blood, sampled roughly 15 days before vaccination. The chain employs TRBV7-2 and TRBJ2-7; D possibly corresponds to TRBD1 (6 bases). The TCR comes from a man in his forties or fifties who received an inactivated influenza vaccine. CDR3 sequence reads: CASSGNRDGEQYF. In DNA form, the CDR3 reads TGTGCCAGCAGCGGTAACAGGGATGGCGAGCAGTACTTC.